Listed here are 19 T cell receptor beta chains from one sample, sequenced in a study of T cells in Graves' hyperthyroidism and ophthalmopathy. Amplification of TCR beta CDR3 regions used RNA as the template. Carried out on the TCR CDR3, a first-round RT-PCR used the HTBI primer set. MiXCR, applied by TCRdb to the multiplex PCR reads, yields one record per CDR3 protein. The sample contains some 360,000 distinct CDR3 sequences, 15% to 20% of which appear only once. Sequenced: blood. The receptors here all came from a woman aged 40 to 55 with Graves' ophthalmopathy.

Many counts were recorded for this clonotype. The genes are TRBV19 and TRBJ1-1; no reliable D call. CDR3 length: 15 amino acids. The V gene's germline CDR1 is LNHDA and CDR2 SQIVND (reference sequence). Trimming took off 3 bases at V and 1 base at J, with 12 bases between the two ends. The CDR3 reads CASSIVAGTNTEAFF. CDR3 sequence (DNA): TGTGCCAGTAGTATCGTCGCCGGTACGAACACTGAAGCTTTCTTT.

The table lists this clonotype with a few counts. J is TRBJ2-2 and V is TRBV7-8, with TRBD1 matching over 10 bases. Germline CDR1 reads SGHVS; CDR2 reads FQNEAQ. The CDR3 runs to 16 residues. V lost 5 bases, J lost 4 bases, and 7 bases stayed unmatched. The CDR3 region is CASSLTGGASTGELFF. The DNA for the CDR3 is TGTGCCAGCAGCCTGACAGGGGGCGCGTCCACCGGGGAGCTGTTTTTT. Looking up the rest from reference TRBV7-8 and TRBJ2-2 gives the full variable domain: GAGVSQSPRYKVAKRGQDVALRCDPISGHVSLFWYQQALGQGPEFLTYFQNEAQLDKSGLPSDRFFAERPEGSVSTLKIQRTQQEDSAVYLCASSLTGGASTGELFFGEGSRLTVL.

This chain links TRBV6-1 with TRBJ1-5; perhaps TRBD1 as D (6 bases). The CDR3 sequence is 15 residues long. Trimming cost V 5 bases and J 6 bases, with 17 bases left between them. The germline V gene has CDR1 MNHNS and CDR2 SASEGT. CDR3 in DNA: TGTGCCAGCAGTCGCGGGCAGGGGTTGGGTCAGCCCCAGCATTTT. Translation: CASSRGQGLGQPQHF.

In this sample, this clonotype turned up a few times. The gene calls are TRBV12-3 or TRBV12-4 and TRBJ2-3; possibly TRBD1 for D (6 bases). This CDR3 spans 19 amino acids. Trimming removed 1 base from V and 2 bases from J, with 22 bases in between. The CDR3 region has the DNA TGTGCCAGCAGTTTAGGTACTCGCGTTGACAGGAGTTACACAGATACGCAGTATTTT. It codes for CASSLGTRVDRSYTDTQYF.

The sample holds many counts of this clonotype. The chain employs TRBV11-2 and TRBJ2-5, with 8 bases identical to TRBD1. This CDR3 region has 16 residues. Looked up from germline, CDR1 is SGHAT and CDR2 is FQNNGV. V lost 1 base to trimming and J lost 5 bases; unmatched junction nucleotides: 9. The CDR3 here is CASSLVGQGAVETQYF. CDR3 DNA sequence: TGTGCCAGCAGCTTAGTAGGCCAGGGGGCGGTGGAGACCCAGTACTTC.

The J gene is TRBJ1-2, the V gene TRBV27; D is perhaps TRBD1 (6 bases). The CDR3 spans 15 residues. CDR1 and CDR2 (germline): MNHEY, SMNVEV (reference sequence). V shed 10 bases and J shed 4 bases, with 22 bases lying between them. CDR3 nucleotide sequence: TGTGCCACATCGATTCACAGGGAACTAGGCTATGGCTACACCTTC. This codes for CATSIHRELGYGYTF.

There are many counts of this clonotype. The rearrangement joins TRBV27 to TRBJ2-5, with 8 bases fitting TRBD2. The CDR3 is 15 amino acids. Per the germline V gene, CDR1 is MNHEY and CDR2 is SMNVEV (reference sequence). The V and J ends lost 2 bases and 5 bases, in that order; junction bases with no gene match: 7. The CDR3 sequence is CASSLLREGRETQYF. CDR3 nucleotides: TGTGCCAGCAGTTTACTCCGGGAGGGGCGGGAGACCCAGTACTTC.

This clonotype was recorded at least ten times. V usage is TRBV5-1 and J usage is TRBJ2-7, with 9 bases fitting TRBD2. This CDR3 comprises 14 residues. J gave up 2 bases and V 5 bases, and 5 bases lay outside the gene matches. Per germline, CDR1 SGHRS and CDR2 YFSETQ. CDR3 coding DNA: TGCGCCAGCAGTAGCGGGAGAGGGACCTACGAGCAGTACTTC. Translated: CASSSGRGTYEQYF.

The chain has TRBV12-3 or TRBV12-4 and TRBJ2-5; D call uncertain. This CDR3 is built from 13 residues. The V end was cut by 1 base, the J end by 6 bases, with 9 bases between. CDR3 DNA: TGTGCCAGCAGTTTAGTCGCGTGGCAGACCCAGTACTTC. Its translation: CASSLVAWQTQYF.

This clonotype was seen repeatedly, ten times or more. The chain has TRBV30 and TRBJ1-1, with unresolved D. Per the germline V gene, CDR1 is GTSNPN and CDR2 is SVGIG (reference sequence). V gave up 0 bases and J gave up 6 bases, with 14 bases separating them. The CDR3 contains 14 residues. The CDR3: CAWSVRLSKAEAFF. The CDR3 DNA reads TGTGCCTGGAGTGTAAGGCTTTCTAAGGCTGAAGCTTTCTTT.

In its sample, this clonotype was seen many times. CDR3 in DNA: TGCAGTGCTAGAGCGCAGGCGTTTAACTATGGCTACACCTTC. Translation: CSARAQAFNYGYTF. The rearrangement links TRBV20-1 to TRBJ1-2; D is unresolved. V was trimmed by 1 base and J by 1 base, leaving 10 bases between them. Germline CDR1 is DFQATT and CDR2 is SNEGSKA (reference sequence). The CDR3 length is 14 residues.

Points on this clonotype: One junction end disagrees with the germline gene, perhaps due to a read error. The V gene is TRBV15, the J gene TRBJ2-7, with D tentatively TRBD2 (5 bases). Germline V gives CDR1 LNHNV, CDR2 YYDKDF (reference sequence). The CDR3 spans 13 residues. In DNA, the CDR3 is TGCGCCACCAGCAGAGTCCCCCGGGGCGAGCAGTACTTC. It specifies CATSRVPRGEQYF.

This clonotype has just a few counts. The V and J genes are TRBV29-1 and TRBJ2-7; D gene ambiguous. Trimming left V 0 bases short and J 10 bases short, with 10 bases between. CDR1 and CDR2 (germline): SQVTM, ANQGSEA. The CDR3 consists of 11 residues. CDR3 residues: CSVEDLGHQYF. The CDR3 DNA is TGCAGCGTTGAAGATCTCGGCCACCAGTACTTC.

The chain combines TRBV28 with TRBJ2-7; 10 positions agree with TRBD1. With V trimmed by 3 bases and J by 2 bases, 10 bases remained unmatched. CDR1 and CDR2 (germline): MDHEN, SYDVKM. This CDR3 has 17 amino acids. CDR3 nucleotide sequence: TGTGCCAGCAGTTTCCACAAACCGGGACAGGGGACCTACGAGCAGTACTTC. Amino acid sequence: CASSFHKPGQGTYEQYF.

V and J are TRBV6-1 and TRBJ2-7; the D gene is possibly TRBD1 (5 bases). CDR1 and CDR2 from the germline V gene are MNHNS and SASEGT. This CDR3 spans 14 amino acids. V lost 5 bases, J lost 3 bases, and 14 bases lay in between. CDR3 sequence reads: CASSLEGAFYEQYF. CDR3 coding DNA: TGTGCCAGCAGTCTGGAAGGGGCCTTCTACGAGCAGTACTTC.

This clonotype was detected many times. The J gene is TRBJ2-7, the V gene TRBV19; 9 bases are a match to TRBD2. CDR1 and CDR2 (germline): LNHDA, SQIVND (reference sequence). V shed 0 bases and J 9 bases; nucleotides not matched to a gene: 9. The CDR3 contains 15 residues. DNA of the CDR3: TGTGCCAGTAGTATAGAAGCGGGAGGCATAGAGGGGCAGTACTTC. Translation gives CASSIEAGGIEGQYF.

Worth noting for this clonotype: This could be a read error, since a much larger clone is one nucleotide away. The rearrangement links TRBV6-5 to TRBJ2-6, with D perhaps matching TRBD1 or TRBD2 (5 bases each). Germline lookup yields CDR1 MNHEY and CDR2 SVGAGI. The CDR3 is made up of 15 amino acids. In DNA, the CDR3 is TGTGTCAGCAGTTACTCGGGGACCGGGGCCAACGTCCTGACTTTC. Protein sequence: CVSSYSGTGANVLTF.

The table lists this clonotype with many counts. The chain has TRBV12-3 or TRBV12-4 and TRBJ2-2; 16 nucleotides match TRBD2. V gave up 3 bases and J gave up 4 bases; unmatched junction bases: 14. CDR3 length equals 21 residues. As DNA, the CDR3 is TGTGCCAGCAGTTTTAGTCGACGGGGACTAGCGGGAGGGCTGGGCACCGGGGAGCTGTTTTTT. This codes for CASSFSRRGLAGGLGTGELFF.

J is TRBJ2-6 and V is TRBV27; 11 positions agree with TRBD1. Germline lookup yields CDR1 MNHEY and CDR2 SMNVEV (reference sequence). The V gene end was trimmed by 0 bases and the J gene end by 13 bases; junction bases not matched to a gene: 20. This CDR3 spans 20 amino acids. CDR3 sequence reads: CASSLSAWGQGVTGDKVLTF. DNA for the CDR3: TGTGCCAGCAGTTTATCGGCTTGGGGACAGGGGGTTACTGGGGACAAAGTCCTGACTTTC.